Sequencing of this TCR beta chain was carried out in a study of cytomegalovirus exposure and HLA in healthy donors. Whole-study findings and limits: Associated with cytomegalovirus, according to the listing, were 170 or so TCR beta chains.

V dropped 4 bases and J dropped 0; count of bases not matched to a gene: 7. The CDR3 contains 17 residues. The germline gives CDR1 MGHRA, CDR2 YSYEKL. As regards this clone: No antigen is known for it.

Primers: 60 Vbeta forward and 13 Jbeta reverse. Produced via immunoSEQ multiplex PCR; TCRdb's table is partial and in-frame only. The repertoire holds fewer than 350,000 clones, with around 90% as singletons. The chain links TRBV4-1 to TRBJ2-7; TRBD2 matches 12 bases. What was sequenced was PBMCs. The clonotype comes from a woman in her late teens or twenties in good health and CMV-seronegative. CDR3 residues: CASSPLAGGLNSYEQYF. The CDR3 nucleotides are TGCGCCAGCAGCCCCCTAGCGGGGGGGCTTAACTCCTACGAGCAGTACTTC.